This is a list of T cell receptor beta chains from one sample in a study of cytomegalovirus exposure and HLA in healthy donors. TCRdb's table, derived via immunoSEQ multiplex PCR, lists solely in-frame clones and lacks some. The sample holds about 150,000 clones, around 80% seen once. The sequenced sample consisted of PBMCs. The receptors stem from a woman aged 40 to 50 in good health and CMV-seropositive. Each CDR3 is given with its conserved first and last residue. D genes are given only for firm matches. Clone size is stated in some rows and not others, as once, few, many or a class when expanded.

v_call: TRBV11-3; clone_size: -; j_call: TRBJ1-2; d_call: TRBD1; cdr3_aa: CASSRQGNGYTF
v_call: TRBV7-8; clone_size: -; j_call: TRBJ1-2; d_call: TRBD1; cdr3_aa: CASRRQGENYGYTF
v_call: TRBV4-1; clone_size: once; j_call: TRBJ2-7; d_call: TRBD2; cdr3_aa: CASSQAPTSGISYEQYF
v_call: TRBV28; clone_size: -; j_call: TRBJ2-7; d_call: -; cdr3_aa: CASRLAGFYEQYF
v_call: TRBV19; clone_size: -; j_call: TRBJ1-5; d_call: TRBD1; cdr3_aa: CASSNRDRINQPQHF
v_call: TRBV5-4; clone_size: few; j_call: TRBJ2-7; d_call: TRBD1; cdr3_aa: CASKRGTGVSEQYF
v_call: TRBV4-1; clone_size: -; j_call: TRBJ2-7; d_call: TRBD2; cdr3_aa: CASSQDHSSGSHSYEQYF
v_call: TRBV7-9; clone_size: -; j_call: TRBJ2-1; d_call: TRBD2; cdr3_aa: CASSFLAGGWNNEQFF
v_call: TRBV5-1; clone_size: -; j_call: TRBJ2-7; d_call: -; cdr3_aa: CASSLGVGDYEQYF
v_call: TRBV2; clone_size: -; j_call: TRBJ2-7; d_call: TRBD2; cdr3_aa: CASRLLAGGAEQYF
v_call: TRBV18; clone_size: once; j_call: TRBJ2-3; d_call: -; cdr3_aa: CASSPLRRVADTQYF
v_call: TRBV10-3; clone_size: -; j_call: TRBJ2-7; d_call: -; cdr3_aa: CAISQNSYEQYF
v_call: TRBV6-1; clone_size: -; j_call: TRBJ2-1; d_call: TRBD2; cdr3_aa: CASSVSGLAGVRTYNEQFF
v_call: TRBV28; clone_size: -; j_call: TRBJ1-5; d_call: -; cdr3_aa: CASSLLARISNQPQHF
v_call: TRBV29-1; clone_size: -; j_call: TRBJ1-6; d_call: -; cdr3_aa: CSVSQGYNSPLHF
v_call: TRBV28; clone_size: -; j_call: TRBJ2-7; d_call: TRBD2; cdr3_aa: CASSFPGLAVTEQYF
v_call: TRBV15; clone_size: -; j_call: TRBJ1-5; d_call: TRBD1; cdr3_aa: CATSRGQENQPQHF
v_call: TRBV7-9; clone_size: -; j_call: TRBJ1-5; d_call: -; cdr3_aa: CASSQGAGLVNQPQHF
v_call: TRBV28; clone_size: -; j_call: TRBJ1-1; d_call: -; cdr3_aa: CASSPPLPRPPEAFF
v_call: TRBV5-4; clone_size: few; j_call: TRBJ2-3; d_call: TRBD2; cdr3_aa: CASSLAGLNTDTQYF
v_call: TRBV6-6; clone_size: -; j_call: TRBJ1-1; d_call: -; cdr3_aa: CASGRSMGTEAFF
v_call: TRBV18; clone_size: -; j_call: TRBJ1-1; d_call: TRBD1; cdr3_aa: CASSPRTGANTEAFF
v_call: TRBV2; clone_size: -; j_call: TRBJ2-7; d_call: TRBD1; cdr3_aa: CASRDRGYEQYF
v_call: TRBV27; clone_size: -; j_call: TRBJ2-7; d_call: -; cdr3_aa: CASSVSGSSYEQYF
v_call: TRBV5-6; clone_size: -; j_call: TRBJ2-7; d_call: -; cdr3_aa: CASSIDLSYEQYF
v_call: TRBV27; clone_size: -; j_call: TRBJ2-7; d_call: TRBD1; cdr3_aa: CASSLRGQGYEQYF
v_call: TRBV5-5; clone_size: -; j_call: TRBJ2-7; d_call: TRBD2; cdr3_aa: CASSPQLAGPSYEQYF
v_call: TRBV19; clone_size: -; j_call: TRBJ1-1; d_call: -; cdr3_aa: CASTEFITTPEAFF
v_call: TRBV14; clone_size: -; j_call: TRBJ2-5; d_call: TRBD2; cdr3_aa: CASSQDSGRETQYF
v_call: TRBV19; clone_size: -; j_call: TRBJ1-5; d_call: TRBD1; cdr3_aa: CASSKGTGRINQPQHF
v_call: TRBV4-2; clone_size: once; j_call: TRBJ2-5; d_call: -; cdr3_aa: CASSQDGGPRTQYF
v_call: TRBV19; clone_size: -; j_call: TRBJ1-1; d_call: TRBD1; cdr3_aa: CASSSRDRGNTEAFF
v_call: TRBV11-2; clone_size: -; j_call: TRBJ2-7; d_call: TRBD2; cdr3_aa: CASSHGLAGVDEQYF
v_call: TRBV11-2; clone_size: -; j_call: TRBJ2-3; d_call: -; cdr3_aa: CASSLALTDTQYF
v_call: TRBV7-8; clone_size: -; j_call: TRBJ1-1; d_call: -; cdr3_aa: CASSRGTEAFF
v_call: TRBV29-1; clone_size: -; j_call: TRBJ2-3; d_call: TRBD2; cdr3_aa: CSVGPSGNSVRDTQYF
v_call: TRBV18; clone_size: -; j_call: TRBJ2-1; d_call: TRBD2; cdr3_aa: CASSSSGTNSYNEQFF
v_call: TRBV19; clone_size: -; j_call: TRBJ1-5; d_call: -; cdr3_aa: CASRQGFQPQHF